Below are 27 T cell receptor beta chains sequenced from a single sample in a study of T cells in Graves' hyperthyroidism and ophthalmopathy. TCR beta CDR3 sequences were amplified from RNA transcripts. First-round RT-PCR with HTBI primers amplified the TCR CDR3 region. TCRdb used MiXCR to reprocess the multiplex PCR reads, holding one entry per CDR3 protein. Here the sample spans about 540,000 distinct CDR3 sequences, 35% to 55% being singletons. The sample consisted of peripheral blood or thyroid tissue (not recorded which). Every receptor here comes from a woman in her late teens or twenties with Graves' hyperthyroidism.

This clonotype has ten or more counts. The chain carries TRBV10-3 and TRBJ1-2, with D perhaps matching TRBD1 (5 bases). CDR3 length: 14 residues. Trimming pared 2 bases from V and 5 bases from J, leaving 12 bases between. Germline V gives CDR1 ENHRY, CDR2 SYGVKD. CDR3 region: CAISERDGSYGYTF. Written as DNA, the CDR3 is TGTGCCATCAGTGAGAGGGACGGCAGTTATGGCTACACCTTC.

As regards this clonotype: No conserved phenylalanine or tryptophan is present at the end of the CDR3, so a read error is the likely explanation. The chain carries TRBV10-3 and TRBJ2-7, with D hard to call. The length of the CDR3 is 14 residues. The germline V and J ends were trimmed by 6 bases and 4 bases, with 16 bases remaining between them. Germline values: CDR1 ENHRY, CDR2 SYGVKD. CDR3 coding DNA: TGTGCCATCAGGGGGTCGGCTAAAGCGTACGAGCAGTACCTC. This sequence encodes CAIRGSAKAYEQYL.

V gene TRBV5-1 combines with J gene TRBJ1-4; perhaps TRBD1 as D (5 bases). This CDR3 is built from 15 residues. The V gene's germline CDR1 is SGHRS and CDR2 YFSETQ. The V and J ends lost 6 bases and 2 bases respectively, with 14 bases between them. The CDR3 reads CASTTTGPTNEKLFF. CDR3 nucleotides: TGCGCCAGCACTACCACAGGACCGACTAATGAAAAACTGTTTTTT.

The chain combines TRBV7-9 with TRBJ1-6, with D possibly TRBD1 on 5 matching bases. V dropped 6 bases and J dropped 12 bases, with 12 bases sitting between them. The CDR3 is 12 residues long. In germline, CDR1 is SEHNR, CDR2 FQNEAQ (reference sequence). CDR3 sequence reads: CASSWDLGPLHF. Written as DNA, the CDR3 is TGTGCCAGCAGTTGGGACCTTGGACCCCTCCACTTT.

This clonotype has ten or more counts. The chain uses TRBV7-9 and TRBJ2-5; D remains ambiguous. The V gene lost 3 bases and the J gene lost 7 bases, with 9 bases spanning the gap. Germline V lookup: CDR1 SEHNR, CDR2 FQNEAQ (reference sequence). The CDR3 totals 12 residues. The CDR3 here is CASSFSSATQYF. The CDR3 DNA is TGTGCCAGCAGCTTCTCCTCGGCGACCCAGTACTTC.

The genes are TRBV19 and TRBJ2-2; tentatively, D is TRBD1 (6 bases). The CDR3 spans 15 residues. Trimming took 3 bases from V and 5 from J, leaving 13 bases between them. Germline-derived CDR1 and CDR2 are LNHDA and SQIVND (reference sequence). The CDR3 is CASSIRDTYTGELFF. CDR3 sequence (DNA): TGTGCCAGTAGTATTAGGGACACCTATACCGGGGAGCTGTTTTTT.

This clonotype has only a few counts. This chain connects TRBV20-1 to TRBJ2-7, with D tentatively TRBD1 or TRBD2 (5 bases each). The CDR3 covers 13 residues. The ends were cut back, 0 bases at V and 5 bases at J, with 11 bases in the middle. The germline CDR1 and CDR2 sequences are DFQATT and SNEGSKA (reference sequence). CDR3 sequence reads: CSARDGAGDEQYF. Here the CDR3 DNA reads TGCAGTGCTAGAGATGGGGCCGGGGACGAGCAGTACTTC.

The CDR3: CATSDSRDGNTEAFF. As DNA, the CDR3 is TGTGCCACCAGTGATTCCCGCGATGGAAACACTGAAGCTTTCTTT. The chain uses TRBV24-1 and TRBJ1-1; D call uncertain. Germline values: CDR1 KGHDR, CDR2 SFDVKD. Trimming left V 2 bases short and J 2 bases short, with 11 bases between. The CDR3 is 15 amino acids.

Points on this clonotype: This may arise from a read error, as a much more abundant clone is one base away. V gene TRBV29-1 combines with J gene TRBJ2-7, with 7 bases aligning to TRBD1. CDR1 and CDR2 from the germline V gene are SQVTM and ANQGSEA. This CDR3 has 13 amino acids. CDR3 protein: CNVETGTDYEQYF. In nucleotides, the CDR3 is TGCAACGTTGAAACGGGGACAGACTACGAGCAGTACTTC.

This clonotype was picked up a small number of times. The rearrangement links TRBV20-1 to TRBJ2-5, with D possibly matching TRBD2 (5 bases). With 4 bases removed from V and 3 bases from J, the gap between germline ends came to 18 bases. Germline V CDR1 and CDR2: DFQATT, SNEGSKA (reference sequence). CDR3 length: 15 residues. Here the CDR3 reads CSAMGQRNYEETQYF. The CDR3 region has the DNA TGCAGTGCTATGGGCCAGCGGAACTATGAAGAGACCCAGTACTTC.

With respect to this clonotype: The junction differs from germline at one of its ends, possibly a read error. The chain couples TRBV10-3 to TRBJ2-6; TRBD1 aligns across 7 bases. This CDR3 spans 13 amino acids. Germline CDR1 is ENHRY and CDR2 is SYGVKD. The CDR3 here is CAIGDTGVNVLTF. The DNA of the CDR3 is TGTGCCATCGGGGACACAGGGGTCAACGTCCTGACTTTC.

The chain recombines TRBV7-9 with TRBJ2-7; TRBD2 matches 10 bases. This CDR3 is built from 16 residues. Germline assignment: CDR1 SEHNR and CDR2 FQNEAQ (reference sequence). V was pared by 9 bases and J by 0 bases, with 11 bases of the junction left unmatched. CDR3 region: CASSPTSGPYSYEQYF. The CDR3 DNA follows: TGTGCCAGTAGTCCGACTAGCGGGCCCTACTCCTACGAGCAGTACTTC.

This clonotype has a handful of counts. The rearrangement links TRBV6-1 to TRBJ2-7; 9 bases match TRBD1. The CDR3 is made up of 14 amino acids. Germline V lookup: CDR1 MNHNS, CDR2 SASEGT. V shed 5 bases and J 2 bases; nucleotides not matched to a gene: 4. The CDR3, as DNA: TGTGCCAGCAGTACCAGACAGGGGGCCTACGAGCAGTACTTC. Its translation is CASSTRQGAYEQYF.

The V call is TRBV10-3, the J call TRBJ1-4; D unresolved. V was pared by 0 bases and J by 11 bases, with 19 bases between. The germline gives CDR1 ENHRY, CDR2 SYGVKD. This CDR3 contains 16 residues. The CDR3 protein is CAISESDQAGGPKLFF. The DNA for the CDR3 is TGTGCCATCAGTGAGTCGGACCAAGCGGGCGGGCCGAAACTGTTTTTT.

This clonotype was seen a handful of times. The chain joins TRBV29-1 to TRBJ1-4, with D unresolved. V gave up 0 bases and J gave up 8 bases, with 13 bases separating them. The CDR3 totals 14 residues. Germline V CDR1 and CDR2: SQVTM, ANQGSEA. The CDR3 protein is CSVEEPGFWEKLFF. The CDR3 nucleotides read TGCAGCGTTGAAGAGCCGGGGTTTTGGGAAAAACTGTTTTTT.

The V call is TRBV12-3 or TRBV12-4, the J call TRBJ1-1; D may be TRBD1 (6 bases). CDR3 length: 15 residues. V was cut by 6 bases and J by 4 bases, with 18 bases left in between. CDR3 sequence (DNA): TGTGCCAGCAGGCCCCATACAGGGCCTGCCACTGAAGCTTTCTTT. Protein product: CASRPHTGPATEAFF.

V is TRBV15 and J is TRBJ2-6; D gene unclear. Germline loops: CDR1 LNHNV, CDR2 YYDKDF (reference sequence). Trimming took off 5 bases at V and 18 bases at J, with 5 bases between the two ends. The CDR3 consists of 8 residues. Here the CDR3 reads CATSARTF. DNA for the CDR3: TGTGCCACCAGCGCCCGGACTTTC.

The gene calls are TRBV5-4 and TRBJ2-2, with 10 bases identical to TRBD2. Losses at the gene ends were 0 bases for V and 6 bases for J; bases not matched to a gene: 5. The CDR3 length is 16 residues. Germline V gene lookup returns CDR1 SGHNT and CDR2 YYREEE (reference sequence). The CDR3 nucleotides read TGTGCCAGCAGCTTGGCTAGCGGGAGTTTGTCCGGGGAGCTGTTTTTT. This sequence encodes CASSLASGSLSGELFF.

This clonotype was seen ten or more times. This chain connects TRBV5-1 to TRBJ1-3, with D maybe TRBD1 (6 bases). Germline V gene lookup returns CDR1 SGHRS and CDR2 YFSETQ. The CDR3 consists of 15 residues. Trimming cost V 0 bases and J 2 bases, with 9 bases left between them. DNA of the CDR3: TGCGCCAGCAGCTTGGATGGGGACACTGGAAACACCATATATTTT. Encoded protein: CASSLDGDTGNTIYF.

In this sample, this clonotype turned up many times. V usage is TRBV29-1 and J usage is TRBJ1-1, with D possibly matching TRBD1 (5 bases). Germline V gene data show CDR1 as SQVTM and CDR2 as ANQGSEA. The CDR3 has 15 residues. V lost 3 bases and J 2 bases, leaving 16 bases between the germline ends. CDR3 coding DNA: TGCAGCGTTGACGCAGGGAATAGGGGAAACACTGAAGCTTTCTTT. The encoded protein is CSVDAGNRGNTEAFF.

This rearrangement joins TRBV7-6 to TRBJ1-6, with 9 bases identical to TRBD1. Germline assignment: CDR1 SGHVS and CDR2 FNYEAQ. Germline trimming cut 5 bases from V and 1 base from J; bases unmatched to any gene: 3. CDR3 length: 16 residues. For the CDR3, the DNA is TGTGCCAGCAGCCCCGGGACAGGGTCCTATAATTCACCCCTCCACTTT. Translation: CASSPGTGSYNSPLHF.

CDR3 protein: CASSQGVITPPYF. The CDR3 bases are TGTGCCAGCAGCCAAGGGGTGATCACCCCTCCGTACTTC. The chain employs TRBV14 and TRBJ2-7; D not certain. V dropped 1 base and J dropped 12 bases, with 16 bases sitting between them. The CDR3 contains 13 residues. Germline V CDR1 and CDR2: SGHDN, FVKESK.

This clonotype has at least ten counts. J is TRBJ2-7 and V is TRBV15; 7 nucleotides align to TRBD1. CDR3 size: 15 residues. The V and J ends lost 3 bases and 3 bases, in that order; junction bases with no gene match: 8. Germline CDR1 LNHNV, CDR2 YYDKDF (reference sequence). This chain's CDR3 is CATSRDRQGFYEQYF. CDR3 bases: TGTGCCACCAGCAGGGATAGACAGGGATTCTACGAGCAGTACTTC.

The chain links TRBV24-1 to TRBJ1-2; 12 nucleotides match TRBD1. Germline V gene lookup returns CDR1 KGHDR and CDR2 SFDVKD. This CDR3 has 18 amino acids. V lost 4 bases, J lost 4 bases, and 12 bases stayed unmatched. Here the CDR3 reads CATSDPGTGGQEGYGYTF. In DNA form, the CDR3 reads TGTGCCACCAGTGACCCCGGGACAGGGGGCCAAGAAGGCTATGGCTACACCTTC.

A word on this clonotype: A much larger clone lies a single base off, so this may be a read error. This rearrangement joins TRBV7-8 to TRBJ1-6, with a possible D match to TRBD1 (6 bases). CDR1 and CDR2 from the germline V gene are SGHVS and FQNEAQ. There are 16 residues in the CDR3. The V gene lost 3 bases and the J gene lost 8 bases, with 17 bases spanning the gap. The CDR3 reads CASSFRGTNNDSPLHF. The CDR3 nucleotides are TGTGCCAGCAGCTTTAGGGGGACAAATAATGATTCACCCCTCCACTTT.

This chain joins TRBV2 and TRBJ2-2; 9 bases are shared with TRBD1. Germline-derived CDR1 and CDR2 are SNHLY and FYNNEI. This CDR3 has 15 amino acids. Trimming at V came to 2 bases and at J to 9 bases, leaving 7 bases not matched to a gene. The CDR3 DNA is TGTGCCAGCAGTGAATCGGGGGGACAGGGCCGGGAGCTGTTTTTT. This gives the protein CASSESGGQGRELFF.

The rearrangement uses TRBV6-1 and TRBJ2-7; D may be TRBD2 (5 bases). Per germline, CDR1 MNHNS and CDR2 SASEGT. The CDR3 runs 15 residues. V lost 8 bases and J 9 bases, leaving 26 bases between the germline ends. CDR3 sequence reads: CASGPAQIVGVVQYF. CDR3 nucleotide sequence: TGTGCCAGCGGACCTGCCCAGATAGTCGGGGTCGTGCAGTACTTC.